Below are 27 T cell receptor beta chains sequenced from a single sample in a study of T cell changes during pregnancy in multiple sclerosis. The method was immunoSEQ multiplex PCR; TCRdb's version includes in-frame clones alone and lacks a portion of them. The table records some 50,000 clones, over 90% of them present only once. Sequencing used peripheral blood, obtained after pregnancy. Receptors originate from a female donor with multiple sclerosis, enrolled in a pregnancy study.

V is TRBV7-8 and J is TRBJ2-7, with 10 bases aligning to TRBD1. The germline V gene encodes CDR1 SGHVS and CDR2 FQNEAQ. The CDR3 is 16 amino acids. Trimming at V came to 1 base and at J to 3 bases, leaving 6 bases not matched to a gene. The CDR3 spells CASSLVSGTGVYEQYF. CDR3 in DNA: TGTGCCAGCAGCTTAGTTTCCGGGACAGGGGTCTACGAGCAGTACTTC.

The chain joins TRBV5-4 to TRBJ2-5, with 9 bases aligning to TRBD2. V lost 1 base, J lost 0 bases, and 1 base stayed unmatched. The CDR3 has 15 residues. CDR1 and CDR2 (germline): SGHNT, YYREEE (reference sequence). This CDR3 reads CASSLIAGDQETQYF. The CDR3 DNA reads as TGTGCCAGCAGCTTGATAGCGGGGGACCAAGAGACCCAGTACTTC. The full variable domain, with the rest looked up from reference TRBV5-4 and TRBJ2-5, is ETGVTQSPTHLIKTRGQQVTLRCSSQSGHNTVSWYQQALGQGPQFIFQYYREEENGRGNFPPRFSGLQFPNYSSELNVNALELDDSALYLCASSLIAGDQETQYFGPGTRLLVL.

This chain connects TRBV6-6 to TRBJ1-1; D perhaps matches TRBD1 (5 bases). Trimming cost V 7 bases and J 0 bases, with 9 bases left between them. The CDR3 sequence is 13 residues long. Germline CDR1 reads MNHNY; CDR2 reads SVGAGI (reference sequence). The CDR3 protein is CASITGLNTEAFF. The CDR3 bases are TGTGCCAGCATCACAGGATTGAACACTGAAGCTTTCTTT.

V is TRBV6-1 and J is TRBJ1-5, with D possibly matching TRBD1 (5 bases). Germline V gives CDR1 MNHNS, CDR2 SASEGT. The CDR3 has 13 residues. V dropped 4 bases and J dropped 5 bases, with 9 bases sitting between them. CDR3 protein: CASSVGGDQPQHF. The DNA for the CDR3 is TGTGCCAGCAGTGTGGGAGGGGATCAGCCCCAGCATTTT.

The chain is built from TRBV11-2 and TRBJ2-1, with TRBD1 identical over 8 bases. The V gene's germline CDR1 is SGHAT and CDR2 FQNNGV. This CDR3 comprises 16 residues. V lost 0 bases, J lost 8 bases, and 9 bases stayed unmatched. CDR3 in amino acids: CASSLEWRQGADEQFF. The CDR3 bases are TGTGCCAGCAGCTTAGAATGGAGGCAGGGGGCAGATGAGCAGTTCTTC.

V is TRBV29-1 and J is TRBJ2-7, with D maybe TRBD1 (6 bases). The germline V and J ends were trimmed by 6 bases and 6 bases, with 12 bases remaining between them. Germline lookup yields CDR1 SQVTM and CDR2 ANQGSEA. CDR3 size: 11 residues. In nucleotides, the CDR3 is TGCAGCGTCAACAGGGCCTCCGAGCAGTACTTC. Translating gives CSVNRASEQYF.

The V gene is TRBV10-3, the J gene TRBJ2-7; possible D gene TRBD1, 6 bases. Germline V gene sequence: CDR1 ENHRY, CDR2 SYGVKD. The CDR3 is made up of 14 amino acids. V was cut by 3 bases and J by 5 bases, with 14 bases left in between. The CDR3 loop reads CAISDSTGSHEQYF. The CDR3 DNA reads TGTGCCATCAGTGACTCGACAGGATCACACGAGCAGTACTTC.

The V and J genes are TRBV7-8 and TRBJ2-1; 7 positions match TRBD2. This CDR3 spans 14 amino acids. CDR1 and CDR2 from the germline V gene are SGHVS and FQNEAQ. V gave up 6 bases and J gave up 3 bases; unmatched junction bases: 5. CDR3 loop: CASSLAEVYNEQFF. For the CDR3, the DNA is TGTGCCAGCAGTCTAGCGGAGGTCTACAATGAGCAGTTCTTC.

The CDR3 protein is CASSPDRDRPLFF. CDR3 in DNA: TGTGCCAGCAGCCCAGACCGGGACAGGCCCTTGTTCTTT. This rearrangement joins TRBV7-2 to TRBJ1-1, with 8 positions matching TRBD1. Germline V gene data show CDR1 as SGHTA and CDR2 as FQGNSA. Trimming at V came to 5 bases and at J to 14 bases, leaving 13 bases not matched to a gene. The CDR3 has 13 amino acids.

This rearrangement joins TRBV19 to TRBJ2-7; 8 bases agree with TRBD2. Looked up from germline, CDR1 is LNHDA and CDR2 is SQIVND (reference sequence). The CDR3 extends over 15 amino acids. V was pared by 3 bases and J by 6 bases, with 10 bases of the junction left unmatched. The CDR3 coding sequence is TGTGCCAGTAGTATCAATGTAGGGGCGGGAGGCGAGCAGTACTTC. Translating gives CASSINVGAGGEQYF.

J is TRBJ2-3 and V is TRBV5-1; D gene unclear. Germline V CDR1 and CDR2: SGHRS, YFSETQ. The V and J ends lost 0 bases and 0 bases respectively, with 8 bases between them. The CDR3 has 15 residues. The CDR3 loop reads CASSLVAASTDTQYF. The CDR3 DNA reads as TGCGCCAGCAGCTTGGTGGCGGCAAGCACAGATACGCAGTATTTT.

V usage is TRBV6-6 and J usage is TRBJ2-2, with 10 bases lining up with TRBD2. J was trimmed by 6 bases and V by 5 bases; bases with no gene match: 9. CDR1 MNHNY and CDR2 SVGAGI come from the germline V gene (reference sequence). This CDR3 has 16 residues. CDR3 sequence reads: CASSPTGTSVAGELFF. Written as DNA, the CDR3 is TGTGCCAGCAGTCCGACCGGGACTAGCGTCGCCGGGGAGCTGTTTTTT.

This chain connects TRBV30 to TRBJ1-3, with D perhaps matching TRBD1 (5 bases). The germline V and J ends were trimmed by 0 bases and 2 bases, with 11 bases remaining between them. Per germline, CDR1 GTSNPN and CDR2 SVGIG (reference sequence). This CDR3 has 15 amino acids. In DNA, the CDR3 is TGTGCCTGGAGTGTTCGAGGGACTGCTGGAAACACCATATATTTT. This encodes CAWSVRGTAGNTIYF.

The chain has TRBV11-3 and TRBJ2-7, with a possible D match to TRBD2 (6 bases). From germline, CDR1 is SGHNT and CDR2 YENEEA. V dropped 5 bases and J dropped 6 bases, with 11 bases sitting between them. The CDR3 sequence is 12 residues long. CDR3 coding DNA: TGTGCCAGCAGCCAGAGGGGAGGCGAGCAGTACTTC. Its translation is CASSQRGGEQYF. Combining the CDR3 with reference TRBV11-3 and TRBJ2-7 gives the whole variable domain EAGVVQSPRYKIIEKKQPVAFWCNPISGHNTLYWYLQNLGQGPELLIRYENEEAVDDSQLPKDRFSAERLKGVDSTLKIQPAELGDSAVYLCASSQRGGEQYFGPGTRLTVT.

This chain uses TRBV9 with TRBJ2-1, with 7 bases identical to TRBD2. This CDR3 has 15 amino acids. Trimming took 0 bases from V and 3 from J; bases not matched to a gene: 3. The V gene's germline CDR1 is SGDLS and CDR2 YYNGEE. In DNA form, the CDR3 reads TGTGCCAGCAGCGTAGCAGCGGGGAGCTACAATGAGCAGTTCTTC. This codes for CASSVAAGSYNEQFF.

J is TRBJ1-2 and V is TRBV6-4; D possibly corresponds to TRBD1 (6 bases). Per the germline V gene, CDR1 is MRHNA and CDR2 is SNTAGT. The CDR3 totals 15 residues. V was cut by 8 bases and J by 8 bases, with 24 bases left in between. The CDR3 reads CASDPPGGGRKGYTF. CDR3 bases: TGTGCCAGCGATCCGCCGGGCGGGGGGCGAAAGGGCTACACCTTC.

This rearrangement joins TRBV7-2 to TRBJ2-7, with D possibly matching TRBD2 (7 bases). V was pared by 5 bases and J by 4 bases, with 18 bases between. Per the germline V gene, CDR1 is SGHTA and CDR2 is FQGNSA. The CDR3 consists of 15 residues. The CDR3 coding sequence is TGTGCCAGCAGCCTCCCGGGGGGCCGACCTTACGAGCAGTACTTC. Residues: CASSLPGGRPYEQYF.

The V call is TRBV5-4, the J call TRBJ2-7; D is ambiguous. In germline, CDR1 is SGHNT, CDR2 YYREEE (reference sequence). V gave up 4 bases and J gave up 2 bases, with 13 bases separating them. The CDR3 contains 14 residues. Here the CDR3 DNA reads TGTGCCAGCAGCCCGGTGCATTCCGCCTACGAGCAGTACTTC. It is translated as CASSPVHSAYEQYF.

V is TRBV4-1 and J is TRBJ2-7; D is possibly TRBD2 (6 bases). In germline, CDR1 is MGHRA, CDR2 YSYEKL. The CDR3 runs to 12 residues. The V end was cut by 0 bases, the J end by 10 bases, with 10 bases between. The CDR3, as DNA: TGCGCCAGCAGCCAAGATGGCGGGGTTCAGTACTTC. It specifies CASSQDGGVQYF.

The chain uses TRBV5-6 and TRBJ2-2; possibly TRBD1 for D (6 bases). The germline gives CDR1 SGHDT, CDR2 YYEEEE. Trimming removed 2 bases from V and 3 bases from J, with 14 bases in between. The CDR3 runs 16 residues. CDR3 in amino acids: CASSFRGISYTGELFF. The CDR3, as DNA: TGTGCCAGCAGCTTTAGGGGGATCTCCTACACCGGGGAGCTGTTTTTT.

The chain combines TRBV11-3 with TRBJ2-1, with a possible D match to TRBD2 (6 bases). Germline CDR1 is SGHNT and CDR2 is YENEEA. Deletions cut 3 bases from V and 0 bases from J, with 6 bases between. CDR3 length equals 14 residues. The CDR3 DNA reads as TGTGCCAGCAGCTTGGGGGGCTCCTACAATGAGCAGTTCTTC. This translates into CASSLGGSYNEQFF.

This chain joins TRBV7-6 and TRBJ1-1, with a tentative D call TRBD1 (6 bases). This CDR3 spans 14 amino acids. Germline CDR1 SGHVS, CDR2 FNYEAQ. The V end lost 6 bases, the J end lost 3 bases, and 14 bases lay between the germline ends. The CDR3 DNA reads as TGTGCCAGCAGAAAGGGGGATTGGGACACTGAAGCTTTCTTT. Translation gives CASRKGDWDTEAFF. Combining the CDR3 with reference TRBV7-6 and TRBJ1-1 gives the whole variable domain GAGVSQSPRYKVTKRGQDVALRCDPISGHVSLYWYRQALGQGPEFLTYFNYEAQQDKSGLPNDRFSAERPEGSISTLTIQRTEQRDSAMYRCASRKGDWDTEAFFGQGTRLTVV.

The chain's CDR3 is CASSLGGSNQPQHF. The CDR3 nucleotides read TGCGCCAGCAGCTTGGGAGGTAGCAATCAGCCCCAGCATTTT. This rearrangement joins TRBV5-1 to TRBJ1-5; the D is unclear. Between the trimmed V and J ends, which lost 0 bases and 0 bases, there was a span of 4 bases. The CDR3 is made up of 14 amino acids. Per the germline V gene, CDR1 is SGHRS and CDR2 is YFSETQ.

The chain's CDR3 is CASRPGQGNTEAFF. CDR3 nucleotide sequence: TGTGCCAGCAGGCCGGGACAGGGAAACACTGAAGCTTTCTTT. J is TRBJ1-1 and V is TRBV27; 9 bases map to TRBD1. Germline assignment: CDR1 MNHEY and CDR2 SMNVEV (reference sequence). CDR3 length equals 14 residues. The V gene end was trimmed by 6 bases and the J gene end by 2 bases; junction bases not matched to a gene: 4.

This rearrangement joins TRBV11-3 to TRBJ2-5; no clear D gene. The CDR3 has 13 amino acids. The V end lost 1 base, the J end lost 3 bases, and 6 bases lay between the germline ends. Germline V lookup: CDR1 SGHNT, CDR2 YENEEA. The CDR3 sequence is CASSLASEETQYF. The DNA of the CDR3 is TGTGCCAGCAGCTTAGCAAGCGAAGAGACCCAGTACTTC.

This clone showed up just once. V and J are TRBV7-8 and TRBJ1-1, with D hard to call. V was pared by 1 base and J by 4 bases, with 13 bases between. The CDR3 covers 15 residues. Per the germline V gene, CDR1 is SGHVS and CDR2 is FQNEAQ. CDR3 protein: CASSLVRGWSTEAFF. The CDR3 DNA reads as TGTGCCAGCAGCTTAGTTCGGGGTTGGAGCACTGAAGCTTTCTTT.

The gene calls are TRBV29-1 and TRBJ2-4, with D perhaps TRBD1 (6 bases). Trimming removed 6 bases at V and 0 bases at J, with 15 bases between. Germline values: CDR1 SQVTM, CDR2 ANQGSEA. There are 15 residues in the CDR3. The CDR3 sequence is CSVADRLIAKNIQYF. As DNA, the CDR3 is TGCAGCGTCGCAGACAGGCTTATAGCCAAAAACATTCAGTACTTC.